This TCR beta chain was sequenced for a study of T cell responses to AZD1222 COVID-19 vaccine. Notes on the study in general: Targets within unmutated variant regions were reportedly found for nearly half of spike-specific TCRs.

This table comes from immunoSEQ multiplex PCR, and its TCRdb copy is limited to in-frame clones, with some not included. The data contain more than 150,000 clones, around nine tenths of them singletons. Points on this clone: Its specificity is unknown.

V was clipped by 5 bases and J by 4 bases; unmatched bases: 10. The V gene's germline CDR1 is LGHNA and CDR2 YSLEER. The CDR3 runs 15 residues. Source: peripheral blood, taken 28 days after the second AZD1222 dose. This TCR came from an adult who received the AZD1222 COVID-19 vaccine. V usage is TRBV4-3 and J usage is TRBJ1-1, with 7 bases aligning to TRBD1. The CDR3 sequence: CASSSSPSGGTEAFF. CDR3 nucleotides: TGCGCCAGCAGCTCAAGCCCATCAGGGGGCACTGAAGCTTTCTTT.